This T cell receptor (beta chain) was recorded in a study of T cell therapy after organ transplantation. Clones were read by immunoSEQ multiplex PCR, and TCRdb kept only the in-frame ones, dropping some. This sample has about 17,000 clones, with 85% found just once. For this clone: What it recognizes is unknown.

Germline CDR1 reads SQVTM; CDR2 reads ANQGSEA. This CDR3 contains 13 residues. Trimming cost V 6 bases and J 0 bases, with 9 bases left between them. The time point was: 20-29 weeks after completion of therapy. The material sequenced was CD8+ T cells from blood, taken after autologous CMV-specific T cell therapy. The chain couples TRBV29-1 to TRBJ2-1; possibly TRBD2 for D (6 bases). This clonotype originated in a human patient who had received a solid organ transplant and had CMV disease. Some T cells may be supplied by the graft donor. The CDR3 loop reads CSVNGGSYNEQFF. CDR3 nucleotides: TGCAGCGTAAACGGGGGCTCCTACAATGAGCAGTTCTTC.